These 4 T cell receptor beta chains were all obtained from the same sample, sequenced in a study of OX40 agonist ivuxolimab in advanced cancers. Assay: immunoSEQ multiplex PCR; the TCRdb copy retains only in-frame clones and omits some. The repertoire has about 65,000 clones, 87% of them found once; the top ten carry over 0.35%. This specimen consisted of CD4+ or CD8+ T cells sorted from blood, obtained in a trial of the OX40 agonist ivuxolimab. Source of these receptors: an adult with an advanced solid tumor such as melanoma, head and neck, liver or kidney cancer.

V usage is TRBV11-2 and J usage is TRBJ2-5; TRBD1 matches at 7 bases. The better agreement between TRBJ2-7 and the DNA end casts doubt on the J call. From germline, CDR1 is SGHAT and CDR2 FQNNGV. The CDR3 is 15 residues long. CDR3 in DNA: TGTGCCAGCAGCTTAGTAGAGGGGGCAGGTTACGAGCAGTACTTC. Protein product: CASSLVEGAGYEQYF.

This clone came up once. CDR3 DNA sequence: TGTGCCAGCAGCTTAAGGCGGGTCCCGGAAGAGCAGTTCTTC. It specifies CASSLRRVPEEQFF. The rearrangement links TRBV7-9 to TRBJ2-1; D may be TRBD2 (5 bases). V dropped 2 bases and J dropped 10 bases, with 15 bases sitting between them. CDR1 is SEHNR, CDR2 FQNEAQ, per germline (reference sequence). This CDR3 spans 14 amino acids.

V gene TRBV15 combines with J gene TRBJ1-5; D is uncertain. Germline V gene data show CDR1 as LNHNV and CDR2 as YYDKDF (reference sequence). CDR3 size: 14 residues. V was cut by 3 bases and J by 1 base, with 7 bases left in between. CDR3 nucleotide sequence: TGTGCCACCAGCAGGGGATTAAGCAATCAGCCCCAGCATTTT. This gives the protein CATSRGLSNQPQHF.

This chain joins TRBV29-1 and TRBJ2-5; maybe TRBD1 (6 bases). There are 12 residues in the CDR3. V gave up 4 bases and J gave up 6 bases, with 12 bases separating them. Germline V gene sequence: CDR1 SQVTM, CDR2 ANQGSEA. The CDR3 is CSVAAGAKTQYF. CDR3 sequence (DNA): TGCAGCGTTGCCGCAGGGGCAAAGACCCAGTACTTC.